A single sample is the source of the 23 T cell receptor beta chains below, sequenced in a study of cytomegalovirus exposure and HLA in healthy donors. In the PCR, 60 Vbeta and 13 Jbeta primers were used. Repertoires were generated with immunoSEQ multiplex PCR, while TCRdb's copy carries only in-frame clones and drops some. Of over 150,000 clones in the sample, around 73% were seen once. The sequenced sample consisted of PBMCs. These TCRs come from a woman aged 25 to 39 in good health and CMV-seronegative.

V is TRBV19 and J is TRBJ1-5, with D possibly TRBD1 on 5 matching bases. Looked up from germline, CDR1 is LNHDA and CDR2 is SQIVND (reference sequence). V lost 4 bases, J lost 7 bases, and 23 bases lay in between. CDR3 size: 17 residues. CDR3 sequence: CASSSPFPARANQPQHF. As DNA, the CDR3 is TGTGCCAGTAGTAGCCCATTTCCCGCCAGGGCCAACCAGCCCCAGCATTTT.

The chain joins TRBV5-1 to TRBJ2-3, with D perhaps TRBD1 or TRBD2 (6 bases each). Germline V gene lookup returns CDR1 SGHRS and CDR2 YFSETQ. The V gene lost 4 bases and the J gene lost 1 base, with 10 bases spanning the gap. The CDR3 totals 14 residues. The CDR3 region is CASSLEGGTDTQYF. The DNA for the CDR3 is TGCGCCAGCAGCCTGGAGGGGGGCACAGATACGCAGTATTTT.

The chain combines TRBV5-8 with TRBJ2-7; D gene ambiguous. The germline V gene encodes CDR1 SGHTS and CDR2 YDEGEE. There are 13 residues in the CDR3. Trimming shortened V by 3 bases and J by 3 bases, and 10 bases separated the two germline ends. The CDR3 region is CASSSWAFYEQYF. CDR3 sequence (DNA): TGTGCCAGCAGCTCTTGGGCCTTCTACGAGCAGTACTTC.

DNA of the CDR3: TGTGCCAGCAGCCATGGCGCGGGGGGGAACATTCAGTACTTC. Its translation is CASSHGAGGNIQYF. The gene calls are TRBV4-2 and TRBJ2-4; 9 bases are shared with TRBD2. The CDR3 is made up of 14 amino acids. Trimming took 3 bases from V and 7 from J; bases not matched to a gene: 4. Germline V lookup: CDR1 LGHNA, CDR2 YNFKEQ.

There are a few counts of this clone. This chain connects TRBV2 to TRBJ1-4, with 8 bases lining up with TRBD1. V shed 6 bases and J 7 bases; nucleotides not matched to a gene: 7. The CDR3 contains 14 residues. The germline gives CDR1 SNHLY, CDR2 FYNNEI. CDR3 in amino acids: CASSADRGREKLFF. The CDR3 region has the DNA TGTGCCAGCAGCGCAGACAGGGGCCGTGAAAAACTGTTTTTT.

The chain recombines TRBV11-3 with TRBJ2-2; 7 bases agree with TRBD2. Trimming took 2 bases from V and 3 from J; bases not matched to a gene: 15. The CDR3 has 19 residues. CDR1 is SGHNT, CDR2 YENEEA, per germline. CDR3 nucleotides: TGTGCCAGCAGCTTAAGTGGACTAGAGGGGAAAATTTACACCGGGGAGCTGTTTTTT. Translation: CASSLSGLEGKIYTGELFF.

V is TRBV4-2 and J is TRBJ2-1, with 8 bases that match TRBD2. This CDR3 contains 12 residues. Looked up from germline, CDR1 is LGHNA and CDR2 is YNFKEQ. V lost 5 bases and J lost 9; bases outside the gene matches: 3. Written as DNA, the CDR3 is TGTGCCAGCAGCGAGGCGGGAGGTGAGCAGTTCTTC. This translates into CASSEAGGEQFF.

The chain is built from TRBV19 and TRBJ2-2, with D perhaps matching TRBD2 (6 bases). Per the germline V gene, CDR1 is LNHDA and CDR2 is SQIVND (reference sequence). The length of the CDR3 is 15 residues. V was pared by 4 bases and J by 2 bases, with 11 bases between. The CDR3 sequence: CASSTDYPNTGELFF. CDR3 sequence (DNA): TGTGCCAGTAGTACGGACTACCCCAACACCGGGGAGCTGTTTTTT.

V is TRBV2 and J is TRBJ1-1; tentatively, D is TRBD1 (5 bases). The CDR3 covers 13 residues. V shed 6 bases and J shed 5 bases, with 13 bases lying between them. The germline CDR1 and CDR2 sequences are SNHLY and FYNNEI. The CDR3, as DNA: TGTGCCAGCAGGGTTGGACGGGGGACTGAAGCTTTCTTT. Translated: CASRVGRGTEAFF.

The CDR3 spells CASSEAAGASGEAFF. The CDR3 region has the DNA TGCGCCAGCAGCGAGGCTGCAGGGGCCTCGGGTGAAGCTTTCTTT. This sequence joins TRBV5-1 and TRBJ1-1; maybe TRBD1 (6 bases). The V and J ends lost 4 bases and 7 bases respectively, with 20 bases between them. CDR1 is SGHRS and CDR2 is YFSETQ in the germline V gene. This CDR3 has 15 amino acids.

The CDR3 bases are TGCGCCAGCAGCTTTTCCTCTCCCTACGAGCAGTACTTC. Translating it yields CASSFSSPYEQYF. The J gene is TRBJ2-7, the V gene TRBV5-1; no reliable D call. There are 13 residues in the CDR3. Germline values: CDR1 SGHRS, CDR2 YFSETQ. V dropped 2 bases and J dropped 2 bases, with 8 bases sitting between them.

This chain joins TRBV6-5 and TRBJ1-6; D unresolved. This CDR3 has 11 residues. From germline, CDR1 is MNHEY and CDR2 SVGAGI. Trimming took off 9 bases at V and 11 bases at J, with 11 bases between the two ends. The CDR3 nucleotides read TGTGCCAGTGGAGCTCACGCACCCCTCCACTTT. It encodes CASGAHAPLHF.

This clone was observed once. The V and J genes are TRBV7-8 and TRBJ1-6; D call uncertain. CDR3 length equals 14 residues. The germline V and J ends were trimmed by 2 bases and 7 bases, with 9 bases remaining between them. Germline V gene lookup returns CDR1 SGHVS and CDR2 FQNEAQ. The CDR3 nucleotides are TGTGCCAGCAGCTTACGGGTTGGAAATTCACCCCTCCACTTT. Protein product: CASSLRVGNSPLHF.

The rearrangement joins TRBV29-1 to TRBJ1-2; D call uncertain. The CDR3 has 9 residues. CDR1 is SQVTM and CDR2 is ANQGSEA in the germline V gene. The V end lost 3 bases, the J end lost 7 bases, and 3 bases lay between the germline ends. The CDR3 nucleotides read TGCAGCGTTGACGGTGGCTACACCTTC. Its protein is CSVDGGYTF. Full variable domain (outside the CDR3, taken from reference TRBV29-1 and TRBJ1-2): SAVISQKPSRDICQRGTSLTIQCQVDSQVTMMFWYRQQPGQSLTLIATANQGSEATYESGFVIDKFPISRPNLTFSTLTVSNMSPEDSSIYLCSVDGGYTFGSGTRLTVV.

The V and J genes are TRBV10-3 and TRBJ2-7, with D unclear. This CDR3 contains 14 residues. In germline, CDR1 is ENHRY, CDR2 SYGVKD. V dropped 6 bases and J dropped 2 bases, with 14 bases sitting between them. In nucleotides, the CDR3 is TGTGCCATCAGCCAGACACAGTTTCCCTACGAGCAGTACTTC. This sequence encodes CAISQTQFPYEQYF.

The gene calls are TRBV5-6 and TRBJ2-3; D might be TRBD1 (6 bases). This CDR3 spans 15 amino acids. Germline loops: CDR1 SGHDT, CDR2 YYEEEE. Between the trimmed V and J ends, which lost 0 bases and 0 bases, there was a span of 8 bases. In DNA form, the CDR3 reads TGTGCCAGCAGCTTGGTTGACAGGAGCACAGATACGCAGTATTTT. Translation: CASSLVDRSTDTQYF. The variable domain in full, completed from reference TRBV5-6 and TRBJ2-3, reads DAGVTQSPTHLIKTRGQQVTLRCSPKSGHDTVSWYQQALGQGPQFIFQYYEEEERQRGNFPDRFSGHQFPNYSSELNVNALLLGDSALYLCASSLVDRSTDTQYFGPGTRLTVL.

V is TRBV10-1 and J is TRBJ1-1; D remains ambiguous. V was cut by 0 bases and J by 6 bases, with 5 bases left in between. Germline CDR1 and CDR2: WNHNN and SYGVQD (reference sequence). The CDR3 is 12 residues long. CDR3 protein: CASSESGSEAFF. The CDR3 bases are TGCGCCAGCAGTGAGTCCGGGTCTGAAGCTTTCTTT.

The rearrangement uses TRBV4-1 and TRBJ1-4; 7 bases agree with TRBD1. Unmatched junction bases numbered 10, after V lost 3 bases and J lost 3 bases. The length of the CDR3 is 17 residues. The germline gives CDR1 MGHRA, CDR2 YSYEKL. The CDR3 nucleotides are TGCGCCAGCAGCCAGCCCTCAACAGGGGAGGCTAATGAAAAACTGTTTTTT. Translating it yields CASSQPSTGEANEKLFF.

Regarding this clone: The identical CDR3 is also encoded by other nucleotide sequences in the sample. The chain couples TRBV5-1 to TRBJ2-1; 9 bases map to TRBD2. Germline CDR1 is SGHRS and CDR2 is YFSETQ. Trimming took 2 bases from V and 7 from J; bases not matched to a gene: 4. The CDR3 runs to 14 residues. The CDR3 sequence: CASSFGLAGNEQFF. The CDR3 DNA reads as TGCGCCAGCAGCTTCGGGCTAGCGGGGAATGAGCAGTTCTTC.

This clone was detected once. The gene calls are TRBV5-8 and TRBJ1-2; 9 nucleotides line up with TRBD1. Trimming at V came to 4 bases and at J to 3 bases, leaving 10 bases not matched to a gene. CDR1 and CDR2 from the germline V gene are SGHTS and YDEGEE. The CDR3 covers 16 residues. CDR3 DNA: TGTGCCAGCAGCCCCTACTGGGACAGGGAGGACTATGGCTACACCTTC. Its protein is CASSPYWDREDYGYTF.

The chain joins TRBV6-5 to TRBJ2-7; perhaps TRBD1 as D (6 bases). CDR3 length: 14 residues. Germline CDR1 is MNHEY and CDR2 is SVGAGI. V lost 6 bases, J lost 0 bases, and 12 bases lay in between. The CDR3 here is CASRKRDTSYEQYF. The CDR3 DNA reads TGTGCCAGCAGGAAAAGGGACACCTCCTACGAGCAGTACTTC.

With regard to this clone: Different DNA sequences within this sample yield the same CDR3. This rearrangement joins TRBV5-4 to TRBJ2-3; 13 positions agree with TRBD2. J was trimmed by 2 bases and V by 4 bases; bases with no gene match: 4. Germline CDR1 reads SGHNT; CDR2 reads YYREEE (reference sequence). This CDR3 has 16 amino acids. Here the CDR3 reads CASSAGLAGVTDTQYF. CDR3 DNA: TGTGCCAGCAGCGCCGGACTAGCGGGAGTCACAGATACGCAGTATTTT.

The rearrangement joins TRBV18 to TRBJ2-3, with D maybe TRBD1 (5 bases). In germline, CDR1 is KGHSH, CDR2 LQKENI. V lost 0 bases to trimming and J lost 4 bases, with 8 bases between them. The CDR3 loop spans 14 amino acids. CDR3 amino acids: CASSPPSGPDTQYF. The CDR3 nucleotides are TGTGCCAGCTCACCACCGTCAGGGCCAGATACGCAGTATTTT.